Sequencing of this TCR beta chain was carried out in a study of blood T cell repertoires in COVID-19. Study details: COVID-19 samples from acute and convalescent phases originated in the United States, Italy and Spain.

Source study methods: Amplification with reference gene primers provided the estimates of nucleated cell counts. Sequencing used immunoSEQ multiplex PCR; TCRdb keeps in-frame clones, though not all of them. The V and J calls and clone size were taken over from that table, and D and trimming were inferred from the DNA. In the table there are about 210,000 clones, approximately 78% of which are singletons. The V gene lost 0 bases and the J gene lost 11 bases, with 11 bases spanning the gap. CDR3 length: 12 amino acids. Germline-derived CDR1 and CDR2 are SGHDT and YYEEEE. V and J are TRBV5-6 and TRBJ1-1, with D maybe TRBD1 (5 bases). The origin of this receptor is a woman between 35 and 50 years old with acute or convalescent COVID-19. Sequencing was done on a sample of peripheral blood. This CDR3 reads CASSLGGPSAFF. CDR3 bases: TGTGCCAGCAGCTTGGGGGGCCCGAGTGCTTTCTTT.